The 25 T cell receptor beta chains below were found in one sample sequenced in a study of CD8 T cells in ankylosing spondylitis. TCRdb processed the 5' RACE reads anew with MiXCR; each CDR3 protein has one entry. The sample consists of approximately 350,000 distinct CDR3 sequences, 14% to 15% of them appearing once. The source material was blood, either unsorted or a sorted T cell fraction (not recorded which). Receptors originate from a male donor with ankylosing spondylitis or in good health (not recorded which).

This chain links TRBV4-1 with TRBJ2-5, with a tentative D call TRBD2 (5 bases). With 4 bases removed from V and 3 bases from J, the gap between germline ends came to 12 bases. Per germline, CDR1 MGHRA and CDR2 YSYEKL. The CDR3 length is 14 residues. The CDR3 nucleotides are TGCGCCAGCAGCCGCCCCCAGGAGGAAGAGACCCAGTACTTC. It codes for CASSRPQEEETQYF.

Written as DNA, the CDR3 is TGTGCCAGCAGCTCTCAGGGGAGAGGCACCGGGGAGCTGTTTTTT. It codes for CASSSQGRGTGELFF. The chain has TRBV7-7 and TRBJ2-2; perhaps TRBD1 as D (6 bases). The CDR3 has 15 residues. V lost 4 bases to trimming and J lost 4 bases, with 13 bases between them. CDR1 and CDR2 from the germline V gene are SSHAT and FNYEAQ (reference sequence).

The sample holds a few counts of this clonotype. For the CDR3, the DNA is TGTGCCAGCAGCCCCGGGGGGGGGCGCAGGACTGAAGCTTTCTTT. Its translation: CASSPGGGRRTEAFF. The rearrangement uses TRBV25-1 and TRBJ1-1; tentatively, D is TRBD1 (6 bases). The V gene's germline CDR1 is MGHDK and CDR2 SYGVNS. The V end was cut by 6 bases, the J end by 5 bases, with 19 bases between. This CDR3 comprises 15 residues. The full variable domain, its missing parts supplied by reference TRBV25-1 and TRBJ1-1, is EADIYQTPRYLVIGTGKKITLECSQTMGHDKMYWYQQDPGMELHLIHYSYGVNSTEKGDLSSESTVSRIRTEHFPLTLESARPSHTSQYLCASSPGGGRRTEAFFGQGTRLTVV.

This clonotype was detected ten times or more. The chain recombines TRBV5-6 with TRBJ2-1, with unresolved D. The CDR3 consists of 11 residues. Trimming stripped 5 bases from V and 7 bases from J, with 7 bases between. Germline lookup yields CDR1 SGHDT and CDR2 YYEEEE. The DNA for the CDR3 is TGTGCCAGCAGATTCCGGAATGAGCAGTTCTTC. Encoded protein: CASRFRNEQFF.

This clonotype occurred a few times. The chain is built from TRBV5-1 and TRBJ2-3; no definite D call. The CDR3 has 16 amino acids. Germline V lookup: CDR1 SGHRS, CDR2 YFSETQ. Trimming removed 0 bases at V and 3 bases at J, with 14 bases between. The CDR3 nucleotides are TGCGCCAGCAGCTTGGAGGCGGCTCCGGGTACAGATACGCAGTATTTT. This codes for CASSLEAAPGTDTQYF.

The CDR3 spells CASSLQGQDSPLHF. The CDR3 nucleotides read TGCGCCAGCAGCTTGCAGGGTCAGGATTCACCCCTCCACTTT. The chain is built from TRBV5-1 and TRBJ1-6; TRBD1 might be the D (5 bases). V was cut by 1 base and J by 8 bases, with 10 bases left in between. The CDR3 runs to 14 residues. The germline V gene has CDR1 SGHRS and CDR2 YFSETQ.

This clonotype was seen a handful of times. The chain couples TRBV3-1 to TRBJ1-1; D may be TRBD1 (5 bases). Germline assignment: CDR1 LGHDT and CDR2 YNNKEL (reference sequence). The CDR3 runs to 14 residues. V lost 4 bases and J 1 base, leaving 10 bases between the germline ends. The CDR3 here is CASSPGGKNTEAFF. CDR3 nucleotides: TGTGCCAGCAGCCCCGGGGGGAAGAACACTGAAGCTTTCTTT.

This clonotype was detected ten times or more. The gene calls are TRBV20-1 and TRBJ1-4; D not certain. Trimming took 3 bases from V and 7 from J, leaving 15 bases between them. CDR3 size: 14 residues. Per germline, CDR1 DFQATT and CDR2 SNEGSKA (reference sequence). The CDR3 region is CSASLDKPFEKLFF. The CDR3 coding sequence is TGCAGTGCTAGCCTTGACAAGCCTTTTGAAAAACTGTTTTTT.

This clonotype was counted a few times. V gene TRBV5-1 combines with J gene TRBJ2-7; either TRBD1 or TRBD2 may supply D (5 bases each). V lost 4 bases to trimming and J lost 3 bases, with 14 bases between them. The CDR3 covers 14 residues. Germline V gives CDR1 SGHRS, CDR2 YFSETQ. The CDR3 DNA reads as TGCGCCAGCAGCGTTATGGGGACGGACTACGAGCAGTACTTC. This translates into CASSVMGTDYEQYF. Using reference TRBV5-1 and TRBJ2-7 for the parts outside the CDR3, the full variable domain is KAGVTQTPRYLIKTRGQQVTLSCSPISGHRSVSWYQQTPGQGLQFLFEYFSETQRNKGNFPGRFSGRQFSNSRSEMNVSTLELGDSALYLCASSVMGTDYEQYFGPGTRLTVT.

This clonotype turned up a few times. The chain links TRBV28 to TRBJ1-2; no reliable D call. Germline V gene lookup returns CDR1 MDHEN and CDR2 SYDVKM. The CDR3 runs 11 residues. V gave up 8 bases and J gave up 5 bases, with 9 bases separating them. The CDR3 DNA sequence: TGTGCCAGCCTCGTGGGGTATGGCTACACCTTC. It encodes CASLVGYGYTF.

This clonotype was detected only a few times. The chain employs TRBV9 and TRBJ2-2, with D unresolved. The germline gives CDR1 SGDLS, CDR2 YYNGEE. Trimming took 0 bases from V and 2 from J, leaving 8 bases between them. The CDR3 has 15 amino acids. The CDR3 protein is CASSVDPRNTGELFF. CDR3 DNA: TGTGCCAGCAGCGTAGACCCGCGAAACACCGGGGAGCTGTTTTTT.

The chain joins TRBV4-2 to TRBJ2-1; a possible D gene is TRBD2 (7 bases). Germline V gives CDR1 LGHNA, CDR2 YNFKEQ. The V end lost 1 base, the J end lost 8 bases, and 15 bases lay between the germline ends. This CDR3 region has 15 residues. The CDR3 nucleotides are TGTGCCAGCAGCCAAGTCAACAGGGAGGGTGATGAGCAGTTCTTC. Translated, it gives CASSQVNREGDEQFF.

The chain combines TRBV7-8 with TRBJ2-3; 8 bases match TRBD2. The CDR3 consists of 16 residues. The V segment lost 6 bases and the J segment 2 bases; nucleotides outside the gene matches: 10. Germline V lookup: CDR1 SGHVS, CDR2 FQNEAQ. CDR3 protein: CASRLSGGLNTDTQYF. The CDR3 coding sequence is TGTGCCAGCAGACTGAGCGGGGGCTTAAACACAGATACGCAGTATTTT. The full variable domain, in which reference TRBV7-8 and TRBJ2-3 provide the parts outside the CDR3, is GAGVSQSPRYKVAKRGQDVALRCDPISGHVSLFWYQQALGQGPEFLTYFQNEAQLDKSGLPSDRFFAERPEGSVSTLKIQRTQQEDSAVYLCASRLSGGLNTDTQYFGPGTRLTVL.

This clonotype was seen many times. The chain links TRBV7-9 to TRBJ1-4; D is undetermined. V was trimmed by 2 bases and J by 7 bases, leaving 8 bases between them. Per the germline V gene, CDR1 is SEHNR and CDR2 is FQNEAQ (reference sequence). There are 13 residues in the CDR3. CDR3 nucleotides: TGTGCCAGCAGCTTAATGGGAATTGAAAAACTGTTTTTT. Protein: CASSLMGIEKLFF.

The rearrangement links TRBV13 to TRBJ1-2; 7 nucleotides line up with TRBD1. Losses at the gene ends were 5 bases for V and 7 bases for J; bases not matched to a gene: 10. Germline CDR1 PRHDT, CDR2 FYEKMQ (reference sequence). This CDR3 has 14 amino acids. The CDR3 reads CASSRDRAGVGYTF. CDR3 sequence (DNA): TGTGCCAGCAGCCGAGACAGGGCCGGCGTTGGCTACACCTTC.

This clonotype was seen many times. CDR3 bases: TGTGCCAGCAGCTCTTACACCGGGGAGCTGTTTTTT. It yields the protein CASSSYTGELFF. The rearrangement links TRBV7-2 to TRBJ2-2; D call uncertain. V dropped 4 bases and J dropped 3 bases, with 3 bases sitting between them. From germline, CDR1 is SGHTA and CDR2 FQGNSA. The CDR3 sequence is 12 residues long.

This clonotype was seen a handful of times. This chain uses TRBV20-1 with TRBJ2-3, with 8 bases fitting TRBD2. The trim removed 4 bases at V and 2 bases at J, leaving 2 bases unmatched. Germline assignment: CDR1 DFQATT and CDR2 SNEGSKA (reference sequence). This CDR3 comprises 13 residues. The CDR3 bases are TGCAGTGCTAACGGGGGGGCCACAGATACGCAGTATTTT. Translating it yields CSANGGATDTQYF.

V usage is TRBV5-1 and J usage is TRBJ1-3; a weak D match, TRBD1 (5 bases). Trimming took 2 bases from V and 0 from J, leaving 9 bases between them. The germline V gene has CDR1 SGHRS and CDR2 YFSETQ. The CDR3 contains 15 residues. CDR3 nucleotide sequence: TGCGCCAGCAGCTTCGACAGCACCTCTGGAAACACCATATATTTT. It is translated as CASSFDSTSGNTIYF.

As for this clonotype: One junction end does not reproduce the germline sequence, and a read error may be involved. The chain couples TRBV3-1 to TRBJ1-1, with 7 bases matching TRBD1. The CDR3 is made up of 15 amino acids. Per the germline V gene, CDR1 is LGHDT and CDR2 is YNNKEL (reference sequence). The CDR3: CASSNWTGVWTAAFF. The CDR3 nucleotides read TGTGCCAGCAGCAATTGGACAGGAGTATGGACTGCAGCTTTCTTT.

CDR3 DNA: TGCAGTGCTAGAGAGGCTAATGGACAAGAGACCCAGTACTTC. This gives the protein CSAREANGQETQYF. The chain joins TRBV20-1 to TRBJ2-5; D call uncertain. The ends were cut back, 0 bases at V and 2 bases at J, with 10 bases in the middle. This CDR3 spans 14 amino acids. The V gene's germline CDR1 is DFQATT and CDR2 SNEGSKA (reference sequence).

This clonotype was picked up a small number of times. The DNA of the CDR3 is TGCGCCAGCAGCCAAGATCGGGACAGGGGGTTTAGGTACGAGCAGTACTTC. Amino acids: CASSQDRDRGFRYEQYF. The chain carries TRBV4-1 and TRBJ2-7; 11 positions match TRBD1. Trimming took 0 bases from V and 4 from J; bases not matched to a gene: 8. Germline CDR1 is MGHRA and CDR2 is YSYEKL. The CDR3 loop spans 17 amino acids.

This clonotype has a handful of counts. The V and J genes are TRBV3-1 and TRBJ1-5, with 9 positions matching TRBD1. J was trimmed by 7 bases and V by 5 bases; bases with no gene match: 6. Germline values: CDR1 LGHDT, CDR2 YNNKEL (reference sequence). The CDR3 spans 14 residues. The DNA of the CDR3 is TGTGCCAGCAGCGGGACAGGGAGGGACCAGCCCCAGCATTTT. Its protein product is CASSGTGRDQPQHF.

The CDR3 DNA reads TGTGCCAGCAGCCAAGAGACAGGTGCCGGGGCCAACGTCCTGACTTTC. Protein sequence: CASSQETGAGANVLTF. The chain couples TRBV4-2 to TRBJ2-6, with D tentatively TRBD1 (6 bases). This CDR3 has 16 residues. Germline CDR1 LGHNA, CDR2 YNFKEQ. Deletions cut 0 bases from V and 4 bases from J, with 10 bases between.

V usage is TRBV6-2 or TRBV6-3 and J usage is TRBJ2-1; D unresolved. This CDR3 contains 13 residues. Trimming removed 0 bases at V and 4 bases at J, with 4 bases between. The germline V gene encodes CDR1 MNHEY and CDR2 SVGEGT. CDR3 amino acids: CASSYSIYNEQFF. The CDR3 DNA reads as TGTGCCAGCAGTTACTCGATTTACAATGAGCAGTTCTTC.

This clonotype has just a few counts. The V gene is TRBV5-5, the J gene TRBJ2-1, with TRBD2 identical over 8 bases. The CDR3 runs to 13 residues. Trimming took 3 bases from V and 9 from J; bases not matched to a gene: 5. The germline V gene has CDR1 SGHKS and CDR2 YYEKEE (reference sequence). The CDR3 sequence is CASSSGGGSEQFF. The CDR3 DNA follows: TGTGCCAGCAGCTCGGGGGGGGGTAGTGAGCAGTTCTTC.